These 18 T cell receptor beta chains were all obtained from the same sample, sequenced in a study of molecular identifiers for immune sequencing clone quantification. TCRdb processed the PCR reads anew with MiXCR; each CDR3 protein has one entry. The sample lists around 65,000 distinct CDR3 sequences; roughly 18% were seen once. Material: naive CD8+ T cells from blood, with Jurkat cell RNA spiked in. The subset is: FACS-sorted CD8+CD4-CCR7+CD45RA+ naive T cells. These receptors all stem from a human donor in good health. Some libraries in this study had Jurkat cell RNA spiked in.

This clonotype was observed a handful of times. The chain uses TRBV29-1 and TRBJ2-7; D may be TRBD2 (5 bases). In germline, CDR1 is SQVTM, CDR2 ANQGSEA. CDR3 length: 13 amino acids. The V gene lost 3 bases and the J gene lost 0 bases, with 9 bases spanning the gap. In DNA form, the CDR3 reads TGCAGCGTTGAGAGCGGCTACTCCTACGAGCAGTACTTC. This codes for CSVESGYSYEQYF.

With regard to this clonotype: This may be a read error: a much more frequent sequence differs by one nucleotide. The missing conserved phenylalanine or tryptophan at the end of this CDR3 makes a read error likely. This rearrangement joins TRBV7-9 to TRBJ2-1; D might be TRBD2 (6 bases). Between the trimmed V and J ends, which lost 1 base and 8 bases, there was a span of 9 bases. The CDR3 length is 13 residues. CDR1 is SEHNR, CDR2 FQNEAQ, per germline (reference sequence). The CDR3, as DNA: TGTGCCAGCAGCTTAGGACCGGGGGATGAGCAGTTCCTC. Amino acids: CASSLGPGDEQFL.

The table lists this clonotype with many counts. This rearrangement joins TRBV30 to TRBJ2-1; 7 bases align to TRBD2. The length of the CDR3 is 13 residues. Germline values: CDR1 GTSNPN, CDR2 SVGIG (reference sequence). V shed 1 base and J 7 bases; nucleotides not matched to a gene: 4. DNA of the CDR3: TGTGCCTGGAGTGGCCTTAGCGGGAATGAGCAGTTCTTC. Its protein product is CAWSGLSGNEQFF.

Concerning this clonotype: A read error may be the cause here, since a much bigger clone is one base away. No conserved phenylalanine or tryptophan is present at the end of the CDR3, so a read error is the likely explanation. This chain links TRBV4-1 with TRBJ2-5; D remains unclear. This CDR3 spans 13 amino acids. Between the trimmed V and J ends, which lost 4 bases and 5 bases, there was a span of 11 bases. The germline V gene encodes CDR1 MGHRA and CDR2 YSYEKL. CDR3 amino acids: CASSPPVGETQYS. The DNA for the CDR3 is TGCGCCAGCAGCCCACCCGTCGGGGAGACCCAGTACTCC.

This clonotype occurred a few times. The J gene is TRBJ2-1, the V gene TRBV29-1; 15 bases agree with TRBD2. Germline CDR1 is SQVTM and CDR2 is ANQGSEA. CDR3 length equals 18 residues. After removal of 4 bases from V and 7 bases from J, the junction contained 14 bases not matched to a gene. CDR3 protein: CSVAGLAGGPGYVNEQFF. The CDR3 DNA is TGCAGCGTTGCTGGACTAGCGGGAGGGCCAGGTTATGTTAATGAGCAGTTCTTC.

Regarding this clonotype: Just one base apart from a much larger clone, this may be a read error. This chain connects TRBV5-3 to TRBJ2-2; D is uncertain. TRBV5-3 is an open reading frame whose function is uncertain. The ends were cut back, 8 bases at V and 1 base at J, with 18 bases in the middle. This CDR3 has 16 residues. The CDR3 DNA sequence: TGTGCCAGCAGCCTGCTCGATGGCGGGAACACCGGGGAGCTGTTTTTT. Translating it yields CASSLLDGGNTGELFF.

As regards this clonotype: Given a much more abundant clone one base away, this may be a read error. The CDR3 is CASSPSTGLSETQYF. The CDR3 DNA is TGCGCCAGCAGCCCGTCTACGGGACTCTCGGAGACCCAGTACTTC. The genes are TRBV5-1 and TRBJ2-5; D is possibly TRBD2 (6 bases). Trimming removed 4 bases from V and 5 bases from J, with 18 bases in between. This CDR3 has 15 amino acids. From germline, CDR1 is SGHRS and CDR2 YFSETQ.

This clonotype showed up many times. This chain uses TRBV4-1 with TRBJ1-5; perhaps TRBD1 as D (5 bases). The CDR3 consists of 13 residues. CDR1 is MGHRA and CDR2 is YSYEKL in the germline V gene. Trimming removed 0 bases at V and 8 bases at J, with 8 bases between. CDR3 nucleotide sequence: TGCGCCAGCAGCCAAGAGAGGGGAGAGCCCCAGCATTTT. Translating it yields CASSQERGEPQHF.

This clonotype was picked up many times. V is TRBV24-1 and J is TRBJ1-5; TRBD1 matches 11 bases. This CDR3 comprises 16 residues. Germline V gives CDR1 KGHDR, CDR2 SFDVKD. Trimming removed 10 bases from V and 4 bases from J; junction bases left unmatched: 11. CDR3 in DNA: TGTGCCACGACTAGCCCGGGACAGGGGGAAAATCAGCCCCAGCATTTT. Translation: CATTSPGQGENQPQHF.

This clonotype was seen at least ten times. J is TRBJ1-5 and V is TRBV19, with D tentatively TRBD1 (5 bases). Trimming took off 8 bases at V and 2 bases at J, with 13 bases between the two ends. The CDR3 extends over 14 amino acids. Germline CDR1 and CDR2: LNHDA and SQIVND (reference sequence). The CDR3 DNA is TGTGCCAGTCAGGGAGGGTGGGGCAATCAGCCCCAGCATTTT. Translated, it gives CASQGGWGNQPQHF.

As regards this clonotype: Being one base from a much bigger clone, this may be a read error. This chain uses TRBV7-8 with TRBJ2-1; D is possibly TRBD2 (6 bases). Trimming cost V 1 base and J 9 bases, with 13 bases left between them. CDR3 length: 14 amino acids. Germline CDR1 and CDR2: SGHVS and FQNEAQ. CDR3 sequence: CASSLEEGVAEQFF. The DNA of the CDR3 is TGTGCCAGCAGCTTAGAGGAGGGAGTGGCTGAGCAGTTCTTC.

On this clonotype: A much larger clone sits a single nucleotide away, making a read error possible. This chain joins TRBV4-1 and TRBJ1-2; 10 nucleotides line up with TRBD1. This CDR3 contains 13 residues. Germline CDR1 MGHRA, CDR2 YSYEKL. After removal of 4 bases from V and 10 bases from J, the junction contained 6 bases not matched to a gene. CDR3 residues: CASSLGQGFDYTF. For the CDR3, the DNA is TGCGCCAGCAGCCTGGGACAGGGGTTTGACTACACCTTC.

The J gene is TRBJ1-4, the V gene TRBV6-2 or TRBV6-3, with 8 bases matching TRBD1. The CDR3 runs to 13 residues. The germline gives CDR1 MNHEY, CDR2 SVGEGT. J lost 15 bases, V lost 2 bases, and 8 bases had no gene match. CDR3 amino acids: CASSYTATGDMFF. Written as DNA, the CDR3 is TGTGCCAGCAGTTACACCGCGACAGGGGATATGTTTTTT.

This clonotype came up many times. V is TRBV6-2 or TRBV6-3 and J is TRBJ1-5; no firm D call. This CDR3 region has 13 residues. Germline V lookup: CDR1 MNHEY, CDR2 SVGEGT. Between the trimmed V and J ends, which lost 5 bases and 5 bases, there was a span of 10 bases. The CDR3 region is CASSLSPYQPQHF. Here the CDR3 DNA reads TGTGCCAGCAGTCTATCCCCCTATCAGCCCCAGCATTTT.

This clonotype came up many times. The chain uses TRBV9 and TRBJ2-2, with D possibly matching TRBD1 (5 bases). Germline values: CDR1 SGDLS, CDR2 YYNGEE. Between the trimmed V and J ends, which lost 4 bases and 0 bases, there was a span of 10 bases. This CDR3 has 15 amino acids. The CDR3 sequence: CASSTGATNTGELFF. The CDR3 DNA reads as TGTGCCAGCAGCACTGGGGCGACGAACACCGGGGAGCTGTTTTTT.

This clonotype was seen ten or more times. This chain joins TRBV27 and TRBJ2-6; unclear D gene. The CDR3 has 15 amino acids. Germline CDR1 MNHEY, CDR2 SMNVEV (reference sequence). Trimming left V 3 bases short and J 1 base short, with 7 bases between. Written as DNA, the CDR3 is TGTGCCAGCAGTTTGTTGTCGTCTGGGGCCAACGTCCTGACTTTC. Its translation is CASSLLSSGANVLTF.

The sample holds many counts of this clonotype. The genes are TRBV5-4 and TRBJ2-3; 10 bases agree with TRBD1. From germline, CDR1 is SGHNT and CDR2 YYREEE (reference sequence). With 0 bases clipped from V and 2 bases from J, the junction kept 6 bases outside the gene matches. The CDR3 loop spans 17 amino acids. In DNA form, the CDR3 reads TGTGCCAGCAGCTTGGGTCCGGGACAGGGGACCACAGATACGCAGTATTTT. It encodes CASSLGPGQGTTDTQYF. Supplemented by reference TRBV5-4 and TRBJ2-3, the full variable domain reads ETGVTQSPTHLIKTRGQQVTLRCSSQSGHNTVSWYQQALGQGPQFIFQYYREEENGRGNFPPRFSGLQFPNYSSELNVNALELDDSALYLCASSLGPGQGTTDTQYFGPGTRLTVL.

Ten or more counts support this clonotype. The chain joins TRBV6-2 or TRBV6-3 to TRBJ2-3; TRBD2 agrees at 12 bases. CDR3 length: 16 amino acids. The ends lost 2 bases at V and 8 bases at J; junction bases unmatched: 8. Germline CDR1 is MNHEY and CDR2 is SVGEGT. The CDR3 nucleotides are TGTGCCAGCAGTTACGAGACTAGCGGGAGAGGCAGTACGCAGTATTTT. The encoded protein is CASSYETSGRGSTQYF.